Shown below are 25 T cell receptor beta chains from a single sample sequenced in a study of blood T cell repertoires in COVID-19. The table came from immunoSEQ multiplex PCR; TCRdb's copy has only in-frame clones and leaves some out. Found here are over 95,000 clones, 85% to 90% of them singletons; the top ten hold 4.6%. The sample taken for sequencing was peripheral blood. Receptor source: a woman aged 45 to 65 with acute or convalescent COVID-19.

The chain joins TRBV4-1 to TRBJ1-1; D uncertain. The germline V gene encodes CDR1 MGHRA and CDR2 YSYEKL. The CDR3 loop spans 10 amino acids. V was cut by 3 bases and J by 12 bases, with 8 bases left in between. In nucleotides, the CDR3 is TGCGCCAGCAGCCACCCGGGAACTTTCTTT. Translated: CASSHPGTFF.

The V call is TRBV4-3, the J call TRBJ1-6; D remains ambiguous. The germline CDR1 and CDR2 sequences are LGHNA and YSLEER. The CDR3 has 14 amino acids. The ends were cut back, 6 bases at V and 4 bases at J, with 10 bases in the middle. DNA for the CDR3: TGCGCCAGCAGTCGGGGAGAATATAATTCACCCCTCCACTTT. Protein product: CASSRGEYNSPLHF.

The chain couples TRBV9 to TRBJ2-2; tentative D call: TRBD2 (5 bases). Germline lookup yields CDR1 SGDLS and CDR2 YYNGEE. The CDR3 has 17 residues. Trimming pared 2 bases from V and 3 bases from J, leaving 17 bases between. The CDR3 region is CASSVHQLGADTGELFF. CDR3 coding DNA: TGTGCCAGCAGCGTGCACCAGTTGGGAGCGGACACCGGGGAGCTGTTTTTT.

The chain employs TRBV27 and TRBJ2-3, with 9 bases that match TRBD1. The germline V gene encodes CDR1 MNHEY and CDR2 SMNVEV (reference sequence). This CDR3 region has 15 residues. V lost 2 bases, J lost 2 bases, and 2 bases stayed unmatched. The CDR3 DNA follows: TGTGCCAGCAGTTTAGGGACAGGGTTCACAGATACGCAGTATTTT. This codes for CASSLGTGFTDTQYF.

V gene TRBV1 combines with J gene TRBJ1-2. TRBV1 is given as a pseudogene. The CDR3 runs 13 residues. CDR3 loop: CTSSQCEGYGYTF. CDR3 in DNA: TGCACCAGCAGCCAATGTGAGGGATATGGCTACACCTTC.

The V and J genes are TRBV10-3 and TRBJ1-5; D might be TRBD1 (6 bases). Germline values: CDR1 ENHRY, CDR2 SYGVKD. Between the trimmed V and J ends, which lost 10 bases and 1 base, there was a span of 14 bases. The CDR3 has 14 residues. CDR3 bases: TGTGCCACCCGGCAGGGGAAGAGCAATCAGCCCCAGCATTTT. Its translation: CATRQGKSNQPQHF.

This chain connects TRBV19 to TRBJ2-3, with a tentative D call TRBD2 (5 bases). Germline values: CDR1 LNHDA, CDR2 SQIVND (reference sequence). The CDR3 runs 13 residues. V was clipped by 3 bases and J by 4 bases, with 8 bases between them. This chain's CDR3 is CASSIRGADTQYF. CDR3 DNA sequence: TGTGCCAGTAGTATCCGGGGTGCAGATACGCAGTATTTT.

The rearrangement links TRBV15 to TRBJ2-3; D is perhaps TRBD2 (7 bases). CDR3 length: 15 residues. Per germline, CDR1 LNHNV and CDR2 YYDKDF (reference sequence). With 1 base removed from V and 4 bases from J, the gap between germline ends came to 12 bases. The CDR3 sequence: CATSRATGGPDTQYF. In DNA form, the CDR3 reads TGTGCCACCAGCAGAGCCACGGGGGGCCCAGATACGCAGTATTTT.

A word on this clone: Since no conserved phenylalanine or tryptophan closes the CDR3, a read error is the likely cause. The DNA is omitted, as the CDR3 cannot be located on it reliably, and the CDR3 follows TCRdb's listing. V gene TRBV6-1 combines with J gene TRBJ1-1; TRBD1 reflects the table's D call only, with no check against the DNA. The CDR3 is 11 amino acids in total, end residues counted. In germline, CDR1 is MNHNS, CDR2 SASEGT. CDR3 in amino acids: CASSEALTPRI.

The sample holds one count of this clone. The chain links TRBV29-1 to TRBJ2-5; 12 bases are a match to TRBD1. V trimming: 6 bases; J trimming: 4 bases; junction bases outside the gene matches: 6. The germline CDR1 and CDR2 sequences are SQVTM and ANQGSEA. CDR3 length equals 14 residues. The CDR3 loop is CSVGQGAHRETQYF. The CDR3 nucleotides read TGCAGCGTGGGACAGGGGGCCCACAGAGAGACCCAGTACTTC.

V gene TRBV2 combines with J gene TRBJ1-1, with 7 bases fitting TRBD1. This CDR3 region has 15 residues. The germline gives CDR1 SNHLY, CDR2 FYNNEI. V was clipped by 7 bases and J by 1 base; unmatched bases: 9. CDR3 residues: CASNVQGSGNTEAFF. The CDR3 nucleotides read TGTGCCAGCAATGTACAGGGGAGCGGGAACACTGAAGCTTTCTTT.

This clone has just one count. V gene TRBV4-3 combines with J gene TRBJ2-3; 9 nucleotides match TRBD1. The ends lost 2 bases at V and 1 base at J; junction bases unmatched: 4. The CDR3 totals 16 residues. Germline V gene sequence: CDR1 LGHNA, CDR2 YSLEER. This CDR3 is CASSQSGTGRTDTQYF. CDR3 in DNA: TGCGCCAGCAGCCAATCCGGGACAGGGCGCACAGATACGCAGTATTTT.

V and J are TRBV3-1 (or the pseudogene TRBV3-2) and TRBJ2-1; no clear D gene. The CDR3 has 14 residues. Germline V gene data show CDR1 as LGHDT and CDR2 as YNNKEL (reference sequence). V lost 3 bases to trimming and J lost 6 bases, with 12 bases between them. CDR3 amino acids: CASSQVVEVNEQFF. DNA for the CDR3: TGTGCCAGCAGCCAGGTGGTAGAGGTCAATGAGCAGTTCTTC.

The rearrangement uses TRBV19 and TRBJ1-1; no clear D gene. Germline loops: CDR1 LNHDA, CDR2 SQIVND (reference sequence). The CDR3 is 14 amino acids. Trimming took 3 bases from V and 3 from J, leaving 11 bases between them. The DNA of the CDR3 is TGTGCCAGTAGTATTGGCGGATCCTACACTGAAGCTTTCTTT. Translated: CASSIGGSYTEAFF.

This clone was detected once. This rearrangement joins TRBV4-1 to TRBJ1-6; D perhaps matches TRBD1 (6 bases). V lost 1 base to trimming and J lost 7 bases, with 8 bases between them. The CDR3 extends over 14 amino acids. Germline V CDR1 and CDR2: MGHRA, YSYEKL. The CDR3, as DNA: TGCGCCAGCAGCCAAGCAGGGGTAAATTCACCCCTCCACTTT. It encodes CASSQAGVNSPLHF.

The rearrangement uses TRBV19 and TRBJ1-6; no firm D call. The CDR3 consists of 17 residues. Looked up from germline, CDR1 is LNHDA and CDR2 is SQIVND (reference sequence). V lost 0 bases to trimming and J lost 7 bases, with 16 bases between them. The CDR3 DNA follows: TGTGCCAGTAGTATAGAGCCGGGTCCCTTAAGGAATTCACCCCTCCACTTT. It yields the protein CASSIEPGPLRNSPLHF. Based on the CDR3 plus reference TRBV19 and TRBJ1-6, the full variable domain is DGGITQSPKYLFRKEGQNVTLSCEQNLNHDAMYWYRQDPGQGLRLIYYSQIVNDFQKGDIAEGYSVSREKKESFPLTVTSAQKNPTAFYLCASSIEPGPLRNSPLHFGNGTRLTVT.

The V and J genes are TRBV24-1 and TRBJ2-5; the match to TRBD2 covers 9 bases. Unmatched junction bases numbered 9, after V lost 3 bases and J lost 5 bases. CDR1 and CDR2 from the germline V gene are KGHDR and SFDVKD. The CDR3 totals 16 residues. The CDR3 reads CATSDTGSGGFETQYF. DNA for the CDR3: TGTGCCACCAGTGATACAGGGAGCGGGGGGTTCGAGACCCAGTACTTC.

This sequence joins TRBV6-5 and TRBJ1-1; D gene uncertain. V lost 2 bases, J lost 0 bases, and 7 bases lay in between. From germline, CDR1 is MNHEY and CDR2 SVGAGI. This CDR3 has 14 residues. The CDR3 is CASSYDIMNTEAFF. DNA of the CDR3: TGTGCCAGCAGTTACGACATCATGAACACTGAAGCTTTCTTT.

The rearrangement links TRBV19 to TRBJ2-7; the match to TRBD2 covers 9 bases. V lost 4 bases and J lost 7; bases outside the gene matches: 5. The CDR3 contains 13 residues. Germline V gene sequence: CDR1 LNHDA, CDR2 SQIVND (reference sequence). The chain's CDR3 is CASSRAGGIEQYF. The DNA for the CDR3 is TGTGCCAGTAGTAGAGCGGGAGGAATTGAGCAGTACTTC.

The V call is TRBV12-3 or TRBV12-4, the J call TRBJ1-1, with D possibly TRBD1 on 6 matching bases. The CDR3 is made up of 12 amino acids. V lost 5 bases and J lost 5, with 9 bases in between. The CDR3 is CASSVRGTEAFF. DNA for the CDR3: TGTGCCAGCAGTGTAAGGGGGACTGAAGCTTTCTTT.

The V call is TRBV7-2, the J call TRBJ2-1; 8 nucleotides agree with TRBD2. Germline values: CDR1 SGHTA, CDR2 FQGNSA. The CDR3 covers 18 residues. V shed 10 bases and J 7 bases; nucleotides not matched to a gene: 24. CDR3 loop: CATGIPSGPGGRENEQFF. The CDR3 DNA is TGTGCCACCGGTATTCCCTCCGGTCCGGGAGGGAGAGAAAATGAGCAGTTCTTC. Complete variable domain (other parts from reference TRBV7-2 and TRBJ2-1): GAGVSQSPSNKVTEKGKDVELRCDPISGHTALYWYRQSLGQGLEFLIYFQGNSAPDKSGLPSDRFSAERTGGSVSTLTIQRTQQEDSAVYLCATGIPSGPGGRENEQFFGPGTRLTVL.

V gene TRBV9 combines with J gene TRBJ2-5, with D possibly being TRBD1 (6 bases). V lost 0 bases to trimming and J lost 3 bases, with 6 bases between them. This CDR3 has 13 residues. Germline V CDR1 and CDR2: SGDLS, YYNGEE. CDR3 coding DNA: TGTGCCAGCAGCGTAGACAGGGAAGAGACCCAGTACTTC. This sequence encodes CASSVDREETQYF.

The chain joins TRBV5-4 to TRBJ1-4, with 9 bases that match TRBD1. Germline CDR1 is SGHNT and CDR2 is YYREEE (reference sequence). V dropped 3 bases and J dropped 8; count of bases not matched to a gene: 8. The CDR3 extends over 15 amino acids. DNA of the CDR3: TGTGCCAGCAGCTCACAACAGGGGGCAGGCGAAAAACTGTTTTTT. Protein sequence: CASSSQQGAGEKLFF.

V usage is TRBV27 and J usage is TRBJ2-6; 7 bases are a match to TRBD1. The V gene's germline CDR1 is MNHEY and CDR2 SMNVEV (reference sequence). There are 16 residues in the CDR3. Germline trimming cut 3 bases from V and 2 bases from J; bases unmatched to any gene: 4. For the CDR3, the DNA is TGTGCCAGCAGTTTCATTACAGGGGCTGGGGCCAACGTCCTGACTTTC. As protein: CASSFITGAGANVLTF.

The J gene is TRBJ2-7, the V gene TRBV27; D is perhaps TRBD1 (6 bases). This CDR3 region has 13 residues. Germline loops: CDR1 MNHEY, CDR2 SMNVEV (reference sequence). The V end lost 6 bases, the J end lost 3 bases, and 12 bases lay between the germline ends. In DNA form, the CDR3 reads TGTGCCAGCAGACCCACAGGGAGCTACGAGCAGTACTTC. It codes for CASRPTGSYEQYF.